Below, 28 T cell receptor beta chains from the same sample are listed, as sequenced in a study of CD8+ T cells in alopecia areata. Reverse transcription of extracted RNA yielded cDNA, which provided the sequencing template. TCRdb keeps only in-frame clones here, not all; method: immunoSEQ multiplex PCR. In the table there are approximately 150,000 clones, roughly 60% of which are singletons. The sample taken for sequencing was CD4+ T cells sorted from blood. These receptors originate from a human donor in good health.

The chain is built from TRBV6-4 and TRBJ2-1; 8 nucleotides agree with TRBD2. CDR3 length: 15 residues. Germline trimming cut 4 bases from V and 6 bases from J; bases unmatched to any gene: 8. CDR1 MRHNA and CDR2 SNTAGT come from the germline V gene. CDR3 bases: TGTGCCAGCAGTGCCCGGGAGGGCCGTATCAATGAGCAGTTCTTC. This encodes CASSAREGRINEQFF.

The CDR3 DNA is TGTGCCTGGAGTGGTATTTCCTACGAGCAGTACTTC. Its protein product is CAWSGISYEQYF. The chain employs TRBV30 and TRBJ2-7; no clear D gene. The ends were cut back, 1 base at V and 1 base at J, with 5 bases in the middle. This CDR3 comprises 12 residues. CDR1 is GTSNPN and CDR2 is SVGIG in the germline V gene (reference sequence).

The chain employs TRBV6-6 and TRBJ2-5; D gene ambiguous. Trimming pared 2 bases from V and 1 base from J, leaving 8 bases between. CDR1 is MNHNY, CDR2 SVGAGI, per germline (reference sequence). The CDR3 spans 14 residues. The CDR3: CASSYGPVQETQYF. The CDR3 DNA follows: TGTGCCAGCAGTTACGGCCCGGTCCAAGAGACCCAGTACTTC.

This sequence joins TRBV29-1 and TRBJ2-1; perhaps D is TRBD1 or TRBD2 (7 bases each). The CDR3 spans 14 residues. The V end was cut by 8 bases, the J end by 6 bases, with 20 bases between. CDR1 SQVTM and CDR2 ANQGSEA come from the germline V gene. The CDR3 DNA reads as TGCAGCCATCCGCCCCAGGGGGGGGGCAATGAGCAGTTCTTC. It codes for CSHPPQGGGNEQFF.

This clone appeared a few times. The V and J genes are TRBV29-1 and TRBJ1-1; TRBD1 might be the D (5 bases). Germline assignment: CDR1 SQVTM and CDR2 ANQGSEA. Trimming removed 3 bases at V and 4 bases at J, with 12 bases between. The CDR3 spans 13 residues. The CDR3 DNA reads TGCAGCGTTGAGGGGCAGGATCGCACTGAAGCTTTCTTT. It codes for CSVEGQDRTEAFF.

The chain joins TRBV5-1 to TRBJ1-1, with TRBD1 matching 8 bases. The CDR3 totals 14 residues. Germline V gene data show CDR1 as SGHRS and CDR2 as YFSETQ. V was clipped by 4 bases and J by 4 bases; unmatched bases: 6. Written as DNA, the CDR3 is TGCGCCAGCAGCCCCTATACAGGGGGCACTGAAGCTTTCTTT. Translating it yields CASSPYTGGTEAFF.

This chain connects TRBV29-1 to TRBJ2-7, with D possibly being TRBD1 (5 bases). Trimming took off 1 base at V and 5 bases at J, with 15 bases between the two ends. The CDR3 covers 14 residues. Germline CDR1 and CDR2: SQVTM and ANQGSEA. This CDR3 reads CSVEVGPGIDEQYF. The CDR3 coding sequence is TGCAGCGTTGAAGTGGGGCCAGGGATCGACGAGCAGTACTTC.

This chain links TRBV11-2 with TRBJ2-2; 7 bases align to TRBD1. CDR3 length equals 16 residues. Germline V gene lookup returns CDR1 SGHAT and CDR2 FQNNGV. V shed 5 bases, J shed 0 bases, and the junction held 6 bases outside the gene matches. Here the CDR3 DNA reads TGTGCCAGCAGCATGATACAGGGGTCGAACACCGGGGAGCTGTTTTTT. This sequence encodes CASSMIQGSNTGELFF.

The chain uses TRBV4-1 and TRBJ2-5, with TRBD2 as a possible D gene (5 bases). This CDR3 spans 15 amino acids. V lost 0 bases and J 4 bases, leaving 12 bases between the germline ends. Germline CDR1 and CDR2: MGHRA and YSYEKL. CDR3 region: CASSQDPRAGETQYF. The CDR3 nucleotides read TGCGCCAGCAGCCAAGATCCTAGGGCGGGAGAGACCCAGTACTTC.

V usage is TRBV14 and J usage is TRBJ2-2, with no clear D. From germline, CDR1 is SGHDN and CDR2 FVKESK. Trimming took off 2 bases at V and 4 bases at J, with 5 bases between the two ends. The length of the CDR3 is 13 residues. The CDR3 loop is CASSQKITGELFF. CDR3 DNA: TGTGCCAGCAGCCAAAAGATCACCGGGGAGCTGTTTTTT.

This chain connects TRBV30 to TRBJ1-4, with D possibly being TRBD1 (6 bases). The V end was cut by 2 bases, the J end by 2 bases, with 9 bases between. CDR3 length: 14 residues. Germline V CDR1 and CDR2: GTSNPN, SVGIG (reference sequence). The CDR3 protein is CAWSRGSTNEKLFF. Written as DNA, the CDR3 is TGTGCCTGGAGTAGGGGGAGTACTAATGAAAAACTGTTTTTT.

The chain couples TRBV28 to TRBJ1-5; D gene uncertain. The CDR3 has 15 amino acids. Trimming pared 4 bases from V and 0 bases from J, leaving 10 bases between. The germline gives CDR1 MDHEN, CDR2 SYDVKM. CDR3 DNA sequence: TGTGCCAGCAGTTGGGTTGGAAATAGCAATCAGCCCCAGCATTTT. Amino acid sequence: CASSWVGNSNQPQHF. The variable domain in full, completed from reference TRBV28 and TRBJ1-5, reads DVKVTQSSRYLVKRTGEKVFLECVQDMDHENMFWYRQDPGLGLRLIYFSYDVKMKEKGDIPEGYSVSREKKERFSLILESASTNQTSMYLCASSWVGNSNQPQHFGDGTRLSIL.

The rearrangement links TRBV28 to TRBJ2-7; TRBD2 aligns across 12 bases. Looked up from germline, CDR1 is MDHEN and CDR2 is SYDVKM. The CDR3 length is 17 residues. The V and J ends lost 3 bases and 4 bases, in that order; junction bases with no gene match: 10. In DNA form, the CDR3 reads TGTGCCAGCAGTTTCCCACCGGGACTAGCGGGCGAGTACGAGCAGTACTTC. Translated: CASSFPPGLAGEYEQYF.

The chain uses TRBV5-1 and TRBJ2-1, with 7 bases aligning to TRBD1. The CDR3 runs to 15 residues. V lost 5 bases, J lost 2 bases, and 7 bases stayed unmatched. Germline CDR1 is SGHRS and CDR2 is YFSETQ. The DNA for the CDR3 is TGCGCCAGCAGTTACCAGGGGGACGCCTACAATGAGCAGTTCTTC. Translating it yields CASSYQGDAYNEQFF.

V gene TRBV29-1 combines with J gene TRBJ2-7, with no clear D. The length of the CDR3 is 12 residues. The germline V gene has CDR1 SQVTM and CDR2 ANQGSEA. Deletions cut 1 base from V and 2 bases from J, with 6 bases between. CDR3 bases: TGCAGCGTTGAAGTGCCTCCCTACGAGCAGTACTTC. Its protein product is CSVEVPPYEQYF.

This chain links TRBV28 with TRBJ2-2, with D hard to call. Germline V gene sequence: CDR1 MDHEN, CDR2 SYDVKM. The V gene lost 4 bases and the J gene lost 1 base, with 4 bases spanning the gap. This CDR3 comprises 13 residues. The CDR3 region is CASSWGNTGELFF. As DNA, the CDR3 is TGTGCCAGCAGTTGGGGGAACACCGGGGAGCTGTTTTTT. Complete variable domain (other parts from reference TRBV28 and TRBJ2-2): DVKVTQSSRYLVKRTGEKVFLECVQDMDHENMFWYRQDPGLGLRLIYFSYDVKMKEKGDIPEGYSVSREKKERFSLILESASTNQTSMYLCASSWGNTGELFFGEGSRLTVL.

The CDR3 is CSGTADNEQFF. The CDR3 DNA reads as TGCAGCGGGACAGCCGACAATGAGCAGTTCTTC. The chain employs TRBV29-1 and TRBJ2-1; D perhaps matches TRBD1 (6 bases). This CDR3 is 11 amino acids long. V was trimmed by 7 bases and J by 5 bases, leaving 9 bases between them. Germline assignment: CDR1 SQVTM and CDR2 ANQGSEA.

For the CDR3, the DNA is TGTGCCAGCAGCTCAAACTATGAGCAGTTCTTC. This translates into CASSSNYEQFF. This rearrangement joins TRBV11-2 to TRBJ2-1, with D unresolved. The CDR3 extends over 11 amino acids. The germline V gene has CDR1 SGHAT and CDR2 FQNNGV. Trimming pared 4 bases from V and 8 bases from J, leaving 6 bases between.

This rearrangement joins TRBV5-6 to TRBJ2-7; 8 nucleotides line up with TRBD2. This CDR3 comprises 14 residues. The germline V gene has CDR1 SGHDT and CDR2 YYEEEE. The V gene end was trimmed by 4 bases and the J gene end by 2 bases; junction bases not matched to a gene: 5. CDR3 in DNA: TGTGCCAGCAGCAGAATTAGCGGGACCTACGAGCAGTACTTC. Translating gives CASSRISGTYEQYF.

The chain joins TRBV5-4 to TRBJ2-7; D remains ambiguous. In germline, CDR1 is SGHNT, CDR2 YYREEE (reference sequence). V was clipped by 1 base and J by 7 bases, with 6 bases between them. This CDR3 spans 11 amino acids. CDR3: CASSLMGEQYF. The DNA of the CDR3 is TGTGCCAGCAGCTTGATGGGGGAGCAGTACTTC. Full variable domain (rest looked up from reference TRBV5-4 and TRBJ2-7): ETGVTQSPTHLIKTRGQQVTLRCSSQSGHNTVSWYQQALGQGPQFIFQYYREEENGRGNFPPRFSGLQFPNYSSELNVNALELDDSALYLCASSLMGEQYFGPGTRLTVT.

The CDR3 DNA reads as TGTGCCTGGAAGTCTAGCGGCTCCTACGAGCAGTACTTC. Encoded protein: CAWKSSGSYEQYF. V and J are TRBV30 and TRBJ2-7, with 7 bases identical to TRBD2. V trimming: 4 bases; J trimming: 0 bases; junction bases outside the gene matches: 3. From germline, CDR1 is GTSNPN and CDR2 SVGIG (reference sequence). This CDR3 is built from 13 residues.

The V call is TRBV2, the J call TRBJ2-1, with TRBD2 identical over 13 bases. CDR1 and CDR2 (germline): SNHLY, FYNNEI. The CDR3 extends over 15 amino acids. After removal of 8 bases from V and 7 bases from J, the junction contained 8 bases not matched to a gene. The CDR3 DNA follows: TGTGCCAGCGGTCCTGGACTAGCGGGGGTAAATGAGCAGTTCTTC. It codes for CASGPGLAGVNEQFF.

This chain uses TRBV7-9 with TRBJ1-5; no clear D. Germline-derived CDR1 and CDR2 are SEHNR and FQNEAQ (reference sequence). The ends were cut back, 1 base at V and 7 bases at J, with 8 bases in the middle. The CDR3 has 13 residues. For the CDR3, the DNA is TGTGCCAGCAGCTTAGGCCCGGAGCAGCCCCAGCATTTT. As protein: CASSLGPEQPQHF.

The V and J genes are TRBV4-1 and TRBJ2-1; TRBD2 matches at 14 bases. V was pared by 0 bases and J by 7 bases, with 8 bases of the junction left unmatched. The CDR3 extends over 18 amino acids. The germline gives CDR1 MGHRA, CDR2 YSYEKL. In DNA, the CDR3 is TGCGCCAGCAGCCAAGATCCGACTAGCGGGAGGGGTTTTAATGAGCAGTTCTTC. Amino acids: CASSQDPTSGRGFNEQFF.

The chain employs TRBV5-1 and TRBJ2-7; tentative D call: TRBD1 (6 bases). The germline CDR1 and CDR2 sequences are SGHRS and YFSETQ. The CDR3 sequence is 13 residues long. Trimming removed 4 bases from V and 2 bases from J, with 10 bases in between. Here the CDR3 reads CASSVQGPYEQYF. DNA of the CDR3: TGCGCCAGCAGCGTTCAGGGGCCCTACGAGCAGTACTTC. Full variable domain (rest looked up from reference TRBV5-1 and TRBJ2-7): KAGVTQTPRYLIKTRGQQVTLSCSPISGHRSVSWYQQTPGQGLQFLFEYFSETQRNKGNFPGRFSGRQFSNSRSEMNVSTLELGDSALYLCASSVQGPYEQYFGPGTRLTVT.

The table lists this clone with a few counts. The V call is TRBV25-1, the J call TRBJ1-1; a weak D match, TRBD1 (5 bases). There are 13 residues in the CDR3. The V end was cut by 6 bases, the J end by 10 bases, with 18 bases between. The V gene's germline CDR1 is MGHDK and CDR2 SYGVNS. CDR3 loop: CASRGWGERGAFF. DNA of the CDR3: TGTGCCAGCAGGGGTTGGGGGGAGAGGGGAGCTTTCTTT.

This sequence joins TRBV5-6 and TRBJ2-7, with 12 bases aligning to TRBD2. The CDR3 is 16 residues long. Germline lookup yields CDR1 SGHDT and CDR2 YYEEEE. V shed 1 base and J 5 bases; nucleotides not matched to a gene: 7. This chain's CDR3 is CASSLRLAGAGNEQYF. DNA for the CDR3: TGTGCCAGCAGCTTGAGACTAGCGGGAGCCGGCAACGAGCAGTACTTC.

The CDR3 DNA reads TGTGCCAGCAGACCTCCGGGGGCTAATGAAAAACTGTTTTTT. It yields the protein CASRPPGANEKLFF. The chain combines TRBV25-1 with TRBJ1-4; perhaps TRBD1 as D (5 bases). Deletions cut 6 bases from V and 3 bases from J, with 11 bases between. CDR1 MGHDK and CDR2 SYGVNS come from the germline V gene. This CDR3 comprises 14 residues.